This T cell receptor beta chain was found in a study of T and B cells in COVID-19 patients. Study summary: The recovered cohort's median age was about 36 years, versus 65 to 80 years in active infection. General observations from the study: Patients with COVID-19 reportedly showed strongly skewed T cell receptor beta variable and joining gene usage. Of under 2,500 TCR clusters found only in the recovered cohort, 31 had low generation probability.

This clonotype rates as medium-sized. The target antigen is unknown. TRB rearrangements were amplified by multiplex PCR with BIOMED2 TRB-A/B primers. TCRdb reanalysed the multiplex PCR reads using MiXCR and keeps one entry per CDR3 protein. The table lists 4,500 to 5,000 distinct CDR3 sequences, approximately 33% of them singletons, with 24% in the top ten. TRB was amplified from roughly 250-500 ng of blood genomic DNA. The specimen sequenced was blood. The source of this sequence is a human donor who had recovered from COVID-19.

The chain's CDR3 is CASTEARGTQYF. CDR3 in DNA: TGTGCCAGCACTGAAGCTCGAGGGACGCAGTATTTT. The chain has TRBV6-6 and TRBJ2-3; D might be TRBD2 (5 bases). Germline loops: CDR1 MNHNY, CDR2 SVGAGI (reference sequence). V dropped 7 bases and J dropped 9 bases, with 14 bases sitting between them. The CDR3 totals 12 residues.